This T cell receptor beta chain was sequenced during a study of T-cell memory formation after mild COVID-19. Comments on this clonotype: What it binds is not known.

Germline CDR1 SGHRS, CDR2 YFSETQ. This CDR3 is 13 amino acids long. The V gene lost 2 bases and the J gene lost 4 bases, with 6 bases spanning the gap. Findings of the study overall: Chiefly within CM and EM were the contracting CD4+ clones; CD8+ ones were within EMRA. Clones contracting over day 15 to 85 were CD4/CD8 balanced, with later expanders leaning CD4+. In pre-infection memory, a portion of responding clones appeared, which suggested that cross-reactive memory joined.

Using its own MiXCR run on the 5' RACE reads, TCRdb lists one record per CDR3 protein. This sample carries about 430,000 distinct CDR3 sequences, roughly 26% of them seen once, and the ten largest clones take around 9%. The clonotype comes from an adult woman who had mild COVID-19 (a few samples of this study predate the infection). Cell type and time point are not known. The chain is built from TRBV5-1 and TRBJ2-2; D is unresolved. Sequenced material: PBMCs or a T cell subset sorted from them (not recorded which). The CDR3 reads CASSFTVTGELFF. CDR3 in DNA: TGCGCCAGCAGCTTTACCGTCACCGGGGAGCTGTTTTTT. Combining the CDR3 with reference TRBV5-1 and TRBJ2-2 gives the whole variable domain KAGVTQTPRYLIKTRGQQVTLSCSPISGHRSVSWYQQTPGQGLQFLFEYFSETQRNKGNFPGRFSGRQFSNSRSEMNVSTLELGDSALYLCASSFTVTGELFFGEGSRLTVL.